Sequencing of this TCR beta chain was carried out in a study of CD8 T cells in Susac syndrome. This clonotype was seen a handful of times. TEMRA cells were FACS-enriched, and CD8+ and CD4+ T cells were isolated negatively. The V gene's germline CDR1 is SQVTM and CDR2 ANQGSEA. CDR3 size: 12 residues. Trimming took off 3 bases at V and 4 bases at J, with 9 bases between the two ends. The authors reverse transcribed about 0.5 to 1 ug RNA with random hexamers. TCRdb re-derived calls from the immunoSEQ multiplex PCR reads in MiXCR, one entry per CDR3 protein. The profile shows approximately 190,000 distinct CDR3 sequences, 90% to 96% of them singletons.

The clonotype comes from a human donor with Susac syndrome. Sequencing was done on a sample of CD4+ T cells from PBMCs. J is TRBJ1-2 and V is TRBV29-1; D call uncertain. CDR3 nucleotide sequence: TGCAGCGTTGAGAAGGGCACCTATGGCTACACCTTC. Amino acid sequence: CSVEKGTYGYTF.